The rows below give T cell receptor beta chains drawn from one sample of a study of OX40 agonist ivuxolimab in advanced cancers. Assay used: immunoSEQ multiplex PCR; TCRdb lists only in-frame clones, some missing. Among 25,000 to 35,000 clones listed, roughly nine tenths were seen once. The sample in question was CD4+ or CD8+ T cells sorted from blood, obtained in a trial of the OX40 agonist ivuxolimab. The receptors were sampled from an adult with an advanced solid tumor such as melanoma, head and neck, liver or kidney cancer. Both conserved end residues are part of each CDR3. A D gene is named only where the DNA matches it firmly. Size values are once, few and many counts, or a class for expanded clones, and some rows have none.

J | V | size | D | CDR3 | DNA
TRBJ1-3 | TRBV28 | . | TRBD1 | CASSETGGSGNTIYF | TGTGCCAGCAGTGAAACAGGGGGCTCTGGAAACACCATATATTTT
TRBJ2-7 | TRBV30 | . | . | CAWMLGGGIEQYF | TGTGCCTGGATGCTGGGTGGGGGGATCGAGCAGTACTTC
TRBJ2-7 | TRBV28 | once | TRBD1 | CASIGDRGIDEQYF | TGTGCCAGCATCGGGGACAGGGGTATCGACGAGCAGTACTTC
TRBJ2-1 | TRBV19 | few | TRBD2 | CASSSRLAHYNEQFF | TGTGCCAGTAGTTCTCGACTAGCGCATTACAATGAGCAGTTCTTC
TRBJ1-1 | TRBV21-1 | . | . | CASSSYRNTEAFF | TGTGCCAGCAGCTCCTACAGGAACACTGAAGCTTTCTTT
TRBJ1-6 | TRBV27 | . | . | CASKQHYNSPLHF | TGTGCCAGCAAACAGCACTATAATTCACCCCTCCACTTT
TRBJ2-7 | TRBV5-6 | once | . | CASSRGIGEQYF | TGTGCCAGCAGCCGGGGGATCGGCGAGCAGTACTTC
TRBJ1-5 | TRBV4-1 | . | . | CASSQVTASNQPQHF | TGCGCCAGCAGCCAAGTTACAGCTAGCAATCAGCCCCAGCATTTT
TRBJ1-3 | TRBV6-1 | . | . | CASSEAEWDTIYF | TGTGCCAGCAGTGAAGCGGAGTGGGACACCATATATTTT
TRBJ2-7 | TRBV27 | . | . | CASRGAHEQYF | TGTGCCAGCCGGGGAGCCCACGAGCAGTACTTC